Each of the 22 T cell receptor beta chains below was sequenced from the same sample in a study of CD8+CD57+ T cells in acquired aplastic anemia. Genomic DNA was employed as the template in profiling TCR beta VDJ and CDR3. One entry per CDR3 protein results from TCRdb running MiXCR on the reads. The table lists 150,000 to 200,000 distinct CDR3 sequences, around 47% of them singletons. Patients included in sequencing had previously demonstrated CD8+CD57+ cell expansion by flow cytometry. The source material was sorted CD4+, CD8+, or CD8+CD57+ T cells (not recorded which) from PBMCs. These receptors all come from a human donor with aplastic anemia.

The chain uses TRBV7-3 and TRBJ2-1; the D gene could be TRBD1 or TRBD2 (5 bases each). CDR1 and CDR2 from the germline V gene are SGHTA and FQGTGA. Deletions cut 4 bases from V and 4 bases from J, with 14 bases between. The CDR3 covers 15 residues. CDR3 sequence (DNA): TGTGCCAGCAGCTCGAAGGTTGGGGGTTACAATGAGCAGTTCTTC. Protein: CASSSKVGGYNEQFF. Full variable domain (missing parts from reference TRBV7-3 and TRBJ2-1): GAGVSQTPSNKVTEKGKYVELRCDPISGHTALYWYRQSLGQGPEFLIYFQGTGAADDSGLPNDRFFAVRPEGSVSTLKIQRTERGDSAVYLCASSSKVGGYNEQFFGPGTRLTVL.

The CDR3 region is CASSLTGVVTEAFF. In DNA form, the CDR3 reads TGTGCCAGCAGTTTGACAGGGGTAGTCACTGAAGCTTTCTTT. The rearrangement uses TRBV27 and TRBJ1-1; 8 bases agree with TRBD1. Germline V gene lookup returns CDR1 MNHEY and CDR2 SMNVEV (reference sequence). V trimming: 3 bases; J trimming: 4 bases; junction bases outside the gene matches: 4. The CDR3 is 14 amino acids.

This chain joins TRBV19 and TRBJ2-1, with 7 positions matching TRBD2. J lost 9 bases, V lost 6 bases, and 11 bases had no gene match. The CDR3 totals 14 residues. Germline lookup yields CDR1 LNHDA and CDR2 SQIVND (reference sequence). The CDR3 protein is CASSPSAGEVEQFF. CDR3 DNA: TGTGCCAGTAGCCCGAGCGCGGGAGAGGTTGAGCAGTTCTTC.

The chain joins TRBV30 to TRBJ2-6, with D possibly being TRBD1 (6 bases). V dropped 5 bases and J dropped 2 bases, with 10 bases sitting between them. CDR3 size: 14 residues. The germline V gene encodes CDR1 GTSNPN and CDR2 SVGIG (reference sequence). Written as DNA, the CDR3 is TGTGCCTGGTACAGGGTAACTGGGGCCAACGTCCTGACTTTC. This sequence encodes CAWYRVTGANVLTF.

The gene calls are TRBV20-1 and TRBJ2-3; the match to TRBD2 covers 8 bases. Trimming at V came to 3 bases and at J to 7 bases, leaving 9 bases not matched to a gene. Germline CDR1 and CDR2: DFQATT and SNEGSKA (reference sequence). The CDR3 extends over 14 amino acids. The CDR3 loop is CSASGGGVVNTQYF. In nucleotides, the CDR3 is TGCAGTGCTAGCGGGGGGGGAGTCGTAAATACGCAGTATTTT.

The CDR3 loop is CASSQDQDSGSRDEQFF. The DNA for the CDR3 is TGTGCCAGCAGCCAAGATCAGGATAGCGGGAGTAGGGATGAGCAGTTCTTC. The gene calls are TRBV4-2 and TRBJ2-1; 9 bases match TRBD2. This CDR3 comprises 17 residues. Germline CDR1 and CDR2: LGHNA and YNFKEQ. With V trimmed by 0 bases and J by 8 bases, 11 bases remained unmatched.

At least ten counts were recorded for this clonotype. The chain carries TRBV5-8 and TRBJ1-2; D gene unclear. The CDR3 consists of 15 residues. The germline V and J ends were trimmed by 0 bases and 1 base, with 10 bases remaining between them. Germline assignment: CDR1 SGHTS and CDR2 YDEGEE. Here the CDR3 reads CASSLASNSNYGYTF. For the CDR3, the DNA is TGTGCCAGCAGCTTGGCCAGTAACAGTAACTATGGCTACACCTTC.

The chain uses TRBV19 and TRBJ1-1, with D hard to call. Deletions cut 1 base from V and 4 bases from J, with 7 bases between. This CDR3 is 13 amino acids long. Germline assignment: CDR1 LNHDA and CDR2 SQIVND (reference sequence). The DNA for the CDR3 is TGTGCCAGTAGTATAGGGCGAACCACTGAAGCTTTCTTT. Protein product: CASSIGRTTEAFF. Looking up the rest from reference TRBV19 and TRBJ1-1 gives the full variable domain: DGGITQSPKYLFRKEGQNVTLSCEQNLNHDAMYWYRQDPGQGLRLIYYSQIVNDFQKGDIAEGYSVSREKKESFPLTVTSAQKNPTAFYLCASSIGRTTEAFFGQGTRLTVV.

This chain links TRBV20-1 with TRBJ1-1; D ambiguous. This CDR3 spans 13 amino acids. Trimming removed 7 bases at V and 1 base at J, with 13 bases between. The germline CDR1 and CDR2 sequences are DFQATT and SNEGSKA (reference sequence). CDR3 region: CSGLNDGNTEAFF. CDR3 bases: TGCAGTGGCCTCAACGACGGGAACACTGAAGCTTTCTTT.

This clonotype was detected many times. This rearrangement joins TRBV5-1 to TRBJ2-3; 9 bases line up with TRBD2. CDR1 is SGHRS and CDR2 is YFSETQ in the germline V gene. The length of the CDR3 is 15 residues. V was pared by 4 bases and J by 2 bases, with 5 bases of the junction left unmatched. CDR3 nucleotide sequence: TGCGCCAGCAGCATTAGCGGGAGCTCCACAGATACGCAGTATTTT. As protein: CASSISGSSTDTQYF.

The gene calls are TRBV24-1 and TRBJ1-2, with 7 bases identical to TRBD1. Trimming removed 3 bases from V and 4 bases from J; junction bases left unmatched: 7. Germline CDR1 reads KGHDR; CDR2 reads SFDVKD. The CDR3 is 15 residues long. CDR3 nucleotide sequence: TGTGCCACCAGTGATCGACAGGGCGACGGCTATGGCTACACCTTC. Translated, it gives CATSDRQGDGYGYTF.

This clonotype was found many times. V gene TRBV20-1 combines with J gene TRBJ2-1; the D gene is possibly TRBD2 (6 bases). The CDR3 consists of 14 residues. Germline lookup yields CDR1 DFQATT and CDR2 SNEGSKA (reference sequence). V lost 3 bases and J 8 bases, leaving 17 bases between the germline ends. In DNA, the CDR3 is TGCAGTGCTAGGCGGTGGGAGGTGTTCGATGAGCAGTTCTTC. Protein sequence: CSARRWEVFDEQFF.

This clonotype was found once. This sequence joins TRBV20-1 and TRBJ1-6; D perhaps matches TRBD1 (6 bases). The CDR3 runs to 14 residues. The V and J ends lost 4 bases and 3 bases respectively, with 10 bases between them. The germline V gene encodes CDR1 DFQATT and CDR2 SNEGSKA (reference sequence). The CDR3 protein is CSAISQGYNSPLHF. The CDR3 bases are TGCAGTGCTATCTCACAGGGCTATAATTCACCCCTCCACTTT.

CDR3 sequence: CASRVDNTNNSPLHF. The CDR3 coding sequence is TGTGCCAGCAGAGTTGACAACACGAATAATTCACCCCTCCACTTT. This chain connects TRBV2 to TRBJ1-6; D call uncertain. Trimming left V 6 bases short and J 5 bases short, with 14 bases between. CDR1 and CDR2 from the germline V gene are SNHLY and FYNNEI. This CDR3 comprises 15 residues.

The rearrangement uses TRBV24-1 and TRBJ2-1; 11 nucleotides line up with TRBD2. The germline gives CDR1 KGHDR, CDR2 SFDVKD. V lost 0 bases, J lost 8 bases, and 2 bases stayed unmatched. This CDR3 is 15 amino acids long. Here the CDR3 DNA reads TGTGCCACCAGTGATTTGACTAGCGGGGGTGATGAGCAGTTCTTC. It yields the protein CATSDLTSGGDEQFF.

This clonotype has a single count. V is TRBV19 and J is TRBJ1-1; D uncertain. The length of the CDR3 is 13 residues. Trimming stripped 3 bases from V and 1 base from J, with 6 bases between. Germline V gives CDR1 LNHDA, CDR2 SQIVND (reference sequence). The CDR3 loop reads CASSITKNTEAFF. In nucleotides, the CDR3 is TGTGCCAGTAGTATTACGAAGAACACTGAAGCTTTCTTT.

As for this clonotype: Mismatch with germline at one junction end may stem from a read error. The V gene is TRBV28, the J gene TRBJ1-1; 7 bases line up with TRBD1. The CDR3 is made up of 13 amino acids. Germline assignment: CDR1 MDHEN and CDR2 SYDVKM. In nucleotides, the CDR3 is TGTGCCAGCAGCCAAGGGACAGTTAGGGAAGCTCTCTTT. Translation: CASSQGTVREALF.

Only one count was recorded for this clonotype. V is TRBV10-3 and J is TRBJ1-1; D is undetermined. The V end lost 4 bases, the J end lost 0 bases, and 9 bases lay between the germline ends. CDR1 is ENHRY, CDR2 SYGVKD, per germline. This CDR3 is built from 14 residues. In nucleotides, the CDR3 is TGTGCCATCAGTGGAGACCTCATGAACACTGAAGCTTTCTTT. This codes for CAISGDLMNTEAFF.

This clonotype was seen a single time. The chain links TRBV19 to TRBJ1-4, with D unclear. The CDR3 contains 15 residues. V lost 6 bases and J 0 bases, leaving 11 bases between the germline ends. Germline V gene lookup returns CDR1 LNHDA and CDR2 SQIVND (reference sequence). The DNA for the CDR3 is TGTGCCAGTAGACCACCCCAGCCAACTAATGAAAAACTGTTTTTT. The encoded protein is CASRPPQPTNEKLFF.

Only one count was recorded for this clonotype. This chain joins TRBV7-2 and TRBJ2-7; 7 bases line up with TRBD1. The V gene's germline CDR1 is SGHTA and CDR2 FQGNSA. The CDR3 is made up of 13 amino acids. V dropped 5 bases and J dropped 5; count of bases not matched to a gene: 6. CDR3 nucleotide sequence: TGTGCCAGCAGCCAACGACAGGGCCACGAGCAGTACTTC. Amino acid sequence: CASSQRQGHEQYF. Based on the CDR3 plus reference TRBV7-2 and TRBJ2-7, the full variable domain is GAGVSQSPSNKVTEKGKDVELRCDPISGHTALYWYRQSLGQGLEFLIYFQGNSAPDKSGLPSDRFSAERTGGSVSTLTIQRTQQEDSAVYLCASSQRQGHEQYFGPGTRLTVT.

The V and J genes are TRBV3-1 and TRBJ2-2, with unresolved D. This CDR3 region has 13 residues. Germline V CDR1 and CDR2: LGHDT, YNNKEL (reference sequence). The V end was cut by 1 base, the J end by 7 bases, with 7 bases between. The CDR3 loop reads CASSQGLGGELFF. CDR3 in DNA: TGTGCCAGCAGCCAAGGCCTAGGCGGGGAGCTGTTTTTT.

This chain uses TRBV29-1 with TRBJ2-7, with D perhaps matching TRBD1 or TRBD2 (7 bases each). With 7 bases removed from V and 6 bases from J, the gap between germline ends came to 16 bases. Per the germline V gene, CDR1 is SQVTM and CDR2 is ANQGSEA. This CDR3 has 12 amino acids. The CDR3 reads CSGDSGNGEQYF. DNA of the CDR3: TGCAGCGGGGACAGCGGGAACGGCGAGCAGTACTTC.